This T cell receptor beta chain was recorded in a study of beta chain features in type 1 diabetes. Broader study findings: Type 1 diabetes patients had VDJ junctions that carried fewer insertions and more deletions.

Reverse transcribing all isolated RNA meant expressed TCRB transcripts were sequenced. Repertoires were generated with immunoSEQ multiplex PCR, while TCRdb's copy carries only in-frame clones and drops some. The table records approximately 470,000 clones, roughly 30% of them present only once. CDR1 LGHNA and CDR2 YSLEER come from the germline V gene. The CDR3 covers 12 residues. V was clipped by 2 bases and J by 7 bases, with 5 bases between them. This clone was seen a handful of times. What it binds is unknown. The source is a man between 18 and 29 years old in good health. The material sequenced was naive CD4+ T cells from blood. The chain uses TRBV4-3 and TRBJ2-2; D remains ambiguous. The CDR3: CASSQTVGELFF. The DNA for the CDR3 is TGCGCCAGCAGCCAAACCGTCGGGGAGCTGTTTTTT.